A single sample is the source of the 3 T cell receptor beta chains below, sequenced in a study of siplizumab effects on memory and regulatory T cells. TCRdb's copy holds only in-frame clones and misses some; the assay was immunoSEQ multiplex PCR. The data contain about 68,000 clones, 93% of them singletons. Sequenced: CD8+ T cells sorted from blood. The source is a human donor in good health.

The genes are TRBV5-6 and TRBJ1-1, with 8 bases that match TRBD1. CDR1 and CDR2 from the germline V gene are SGHDT and YYEEEE. V gave up 3 bases and J gave up 1 base; unmatched junction bases: 2. CDR3 size: 14 residues. In DNA, the CDR3 is TGTGCCAGCAGCTCCACAGGGGGGAACACTGAAGCTTTCTTT. It translates to CASSSTGGNTEAFF.

The V call is TRBV15, the J call TRBJ2-5, with D perhaps TRBD2 (5 bases). Germline lookup yields CDR1 LNHNV and CDR2 YYDKDF (reference sequence). Trimming shortened V by 0 bases and J by 5 bases, and 19 bases separated the two germline ends. The CDR3 is made up of 17 amino acids. CDR3 DNA: TGTGCCACCAGCAGAGATGACGTGGGGTATAGCGCTGAGACCCAGTACTTC. Translating gives CATSRDDVGYSAETQYF.

V usage is TRBV5-4 and J usage is TRBJ2-5; D possibly uses TRBD1 or TRBD2 (5 bases each). The CDR3 totals 15 residues. The germline V and J ends were trimmed by 0 bases and 5 bases, with 14 bases remaining between them. Germline lookup yields CDR1 SGHNT and CDR2 YYREEE (reference sequence). The CDR3 nucleotides are TGTGCCAGCAGCTTGGGGGACGAGGGCGAGGAGACCCAGTACTTC. Its translation: CASSLGDEGEETQYF. Looking up the rest from reference TRBV5-4 and TRBJ2-5 gives the full variable domain: ETGVTQSPTHLIKTRGQQVTLRCSSQSGHNTVSWYQQALGQGPQFIFQYYREEENGRGNFPPRFSGLQFPNYSSELNVNALELDDSALYLCASSLGDEGEETQYFGPGTRLLVL.